These 23 T cell receptor beta chains were all obtained from the same sample, sequenced in a study of long-term antiretroviral therapy in people with HIV. Run at survey level, the immunoSEQ assay was version v3.0. Produced via immunoSEQ multiplex PCR; TCRdb's table is partial and in-frame only. Counted here are approximately 24,000 clones, more than 75% occurring once; the ten biggest clones make up about 4.5%. The sample was unsorted PBMCs, taken about 6.1 years after starting antiretroviral therapy. These receptors came from a man aged 30 to 39 with HIV.

The rearrangement uses TRBV4-3 and TRBJ2-5; 10 bases fit TRBD1. V trimming: 1 base; J trimming: 5 bases; junction bases outside the gene matches: 7. The CDR3 has 16 residues. Germline V gives CDR1 LGHNA, CDR2 YSLEER. CDR3 in amino acids: CASSQGWDRGGETQYF. The CDR3 bases are TGCGCCAGCAGCCAAGGCTGGGACAGGGGAGGGGAGACCCAGTACTTC.

The rearrangement uses TRBV18 and TRBJ2-7; D possibly corresponds to TRBD2 (7 bases). Trimming took 3 bases from V and 7 from J, leaving 16 bases between them. CDR1 is KGHSH and CDR2 is LQKENI in the germline V gene. This CDR3 is built from 14 residues. CDR3 region: CASSPRQGGGEQYF. The CDR3 region has the DNA TGTGCCAGCTCACCGCGGCAGGGAGGGGGAGAGCAGTACTTC.

The J gene is TRBJ1-2, the V gene TRBV2, with D possibly being TRBD1 (5 bases). Germline loops: CDR1 SNHLY, CDR2 FYNNEI. The CDR3 contains 16 residues. The V end was cut by 1 base, the J end by 4 bases, with 16 bases between. Here the CDR3 DNA reads TGTGCCAGCAGTGAAGGGCCCCGACAGTCGGGCTATGGCTACACCTTC. Its translation is CASSEGPRQSGYGYTF.

CDR3 amino acids: CASSLVGGIGYTEAFF. In DNA form, the CDR3 reads TGTGCCAGCAGCTTGGTCGGGGGGATAGGGTACACTGAAGCTTTCTTT. This chain joins TRBV5-6 and TRBJ1-1, with D perhaps TRBD1 (5 bases). V was cut by 0 bases and J by 3 bases, with 15 bases left in between. The germline V gene encodes CDR1 SGHDT and CDR2 YYEEEE. This CDR3 is 16 amino acids long.

This clone was seen only a few times. The V gene is TRBV28, the J gene TRBJ1-2; D is unclear. The V gene's germline CDR1 is MDHEN and CDR2 SYDVKM. V lost 8 bases and J lost 4, with 14 bases in between. CDR3 size: 13 residues. The CDR3 DNA reads as TGTGCCAGCCTATCTGGAAGGTCCTATGGCTACACCTTC. Translating gives CASLSGRSYGYTF.

V and J are TRBV11-2 and TRBJ2-7; 8 bases line up with TRBD2. V gave up 0 bases and J gave up 3 bases; unmatched junction bases: 1. Germline CDR1 reads SGHAT; CDR2 reads FQNNGV. The CDR3 extends over 14 amino acids. The CDR3 DNA reads as TGTGCCAGCAGCTTAGACGGGGGGGGCTACGAGCAGTACTTC. Translation: CASSLDGGGYEQYF. Looking up the rest from reference TRBV11-2 and TRBJ2-7 gives the full variable domain: EAGVAQSPRYKIIEKRQSVAFWCNPISGHATLYWYQQILGQGPKLLIQFQNNGVVDDSQLPKDRFSAERLKGVDSTLKIQPAKLEDSAVYLCASSLDGGGYEQYFGPGTRLTVT.

This sequence joins TRBV4-2 and TRBJ2-7; 8 nucleotides align to TRBD2. This CDR3 is 15 amino acids long. V shed 0 bases, J shed 1 base, and the junction held 2 bases outside the gene matches. Germline CDR1 LGHNA, CDR2 YNFKEQ. The CDR3 is CASSQESSGSYEQYF. The CDR3 coding sequence is TGTGCCAGCAGCCAAGAGTCTAGCGGGTCCTACGAGCAGTACTTC.

CDR3 protein: CASSLRTVSNQPQHF. DNA of the CDR3: TGTGCCAGCTCCCTCCGCACTGTTAGCAATCAGCCCCAGCATTTT. The J gene is TRBJ1-5, the V gene TRBV5-6; D gene unclear. The germline gives CDR1 SGHDT, CDR2 YYEEEE. Trimming left V 7 bases short and J 0 bases short, with 14 bases between. This CDR3 spans 15 amino acids.

The V gene is TRBV25-1, the J gene TRBJ2-1; 7 bases map to TRBD2. CDR1 MGHDK and CDR2 SYGVNS come from the germline V gene. V gave up 10 bases and J gave up 2 bases; unmatched junction bases: 8. CDR3 length: 14 amino acids. This CDR3 reads CATSGAGPYNEQFF. CDR3 DNA: TGTGCCACCAGCGGGGCGGGCCCCTACAATGAGCAGTTCTTC.

In its sample, this clone was seen a few times. The genes are TRBV14 and TRBJ1-2; D gene unclear. The length of the CDR3 is 14 residues. The germline V gene has CDR1 SGHDN and CDR2 FVKESK. V lost 5 bases and J lost 2, with 12 bases in between. Here the CDR3 reads CASSWTEKNYGYTF. The CDR3 nucleotides are TGTGCCAGCAGCTGGACGGAAAAGAACTATGGCTACACCTTC. The entire variable domain, with the rest obtained from reference TRBV14 and TRBJ1-2, is as follows: EAGVTQFPSHSVIEKGQTVTLRCDPISGHDNLYWYRRVMGKEIKFLLHFVKESKQDESGMPNNRFLAERTGGTYSTLKVQPAELEDSGVYFCASSWTEKNYGYTFGSGTRLTVV.

This clone was counted a single time. The rearrangement uses TRBV5-8 and TRBJ2-1, with 10 bases identical to TRBD1. Unmatched junction bases numbered 4, after V lost 2 bases and J lost 8 bases. The CDR3 is 14 amino acids. Germline V gene sequence: CDR1 SGHTS, CDR2 YDEGEE. The CDR3 reads CASSLGQGGHEQFF. For the CDR3, the DNA is TGTGCCAGCAGCTTAGGACAGGGGGGGCATGAGCAGTTCTTC.

The chain combines TRBV9 with TRBJ1-6; D remains ambiguous. Deletions cut 3 bases from V and 7 bases from J, with 14 bases between. CDR1 is SGDLS, CDR2 YYNGEE, per germline. The CDR3 sequence is 15 residues long. The CDR3 nucleotides are TGTGCCAGCAGCGCCGGGGAAGGCGCAAATTCACCCCTCCACTTT. Protein sequence: CASSAGEGANSPLHF.

The chain combines TRBV30 with TRBJ1-3; the match to TRBD1 covers 7 bases. V lost 5 bases, J lost 3 bases, and 1 base stayed unmatched. CDR3 size: 12 residues. Germline V gene lookup returns CDR1 GTSNPN and CDR2 SVGIG (reference sequence). DNA of the CDR3: TGTGCCTGGGGGACAGTTGGAAACACCATATATTTT. As protein: CAWGTVGNTIYF.

The genes are TRBV27 and TRBJ1-1, with a tentative D call TRBD1 (5 bases). Trimming cost V 9 bases and J 0 bases, with 11 bases left between them. Germline CDR1 MNHEY, CDR2 SMNVEV (reference sequence). CDR3 length: 13 amino acids. CDR3 coding DNA: TGTGCCAGTGGGACGGTCTTGAACACTGAAGCTTTCTTT. This gives the protein CASGTVLNTEAFF.

The chain links TRBV7-2 to TRBJ2-1; D is possibly TRBD1 or TRBD2 (5 bases each). The CDR3 sequence is 13 residues long. V was pared by 2 bases and J by 8 bases, with 10 bases between. The germline V gene has CDR1 SGHTA and CDR2 FQGNSA. The CDR3 spells CASSLRLGDEQFF. Here the CDR3 DNA reads TGTGCCAGCAGCTTACGGCTGGGGGATGAGCAGTTCTTC. Full variable domain (rest looked up from reference TRBV7-2 and TRBJ2-1): GAGVSQSPSNKVTEKGKDVELRCDPISGHTALYWYRQSLGQGLEFLIYFQGNSAPDKSGLPSDRFSAERTGGSVSTLTIQRTQQEDSAVYLCASSLRLGDEQFFGPGTRLTVL.

V and J are TRBV11-2 and TRBJ1-3, with a possible D match to TRBD1 (5 bases). The CDR3 sequence is 14 residues long. The V gene's germline CDR1 is SGHAT and CDR2 FQNNGV. V lost 1 base and J lost 6, with 10 bases in between. CDR3: CASSLGAGKNTIYF. In nucleotides, the CDR3 is TGTGCCAGCAGCTTAGGGGCAGGGAAAAACACCATATATTTT.

The chain uses TRBV10-3 and TRBJ2-1; possible D gene TRBD1, 5 bases. The germline V gene has CDR1 ENHRY and CDR2 SYGVKD. V was pared by 4 bases and J by 7 bases, with 17 bases between. This CDR3 region has 15 residues. The CDR3 region has the DNA TGTGCCATCAGTGCAGGCGGATCCCCAGGGAATGAGCAGTTCTTC. The encoded protein is CAISAGGSPGNEQFF.

The V gene is TRBV2, the J gene TRBJ2-2; 13 bases are a match to TRBD2. The junction had 5 bases not matched to a gene; V was cut back by 7 bases and J by 6 bases. Germline CDR1 and CDR2: SNHLY and FYNNEI. The CDR3 loop spans 15 amino acids. The CDR3 sequence is CASTRTSGSPGELFF. The CDR3 DNA reads as TGTGCCAGCACGAGGACTAGCGGGAGCCCCGGGGAGCTGTTTTTT.

This chain joins TRBV30 and TRBJ1-2; 8 bases line up with TRBD1. CDR3 length equals 13 residues. With V trimmed by 3 bases and J by 7 bases, 7 bases remained unmatched. Germline CDR1 GTSNPN, CDR2 SVGIG (reference sequence). DNA of the CDR3: TGTGCCTGGAGGGTGACAGGGGAACTTGGCTACACCTTC. Translation gives CAWRVTGELGYTF.

This clone was seen a few times. The rearrangement joins TRBV6-4 to TRBJ2-1, with 7 bases identical to TRBD2. The J segment lost 2 bases and the V segment lost 2 bases, leaving 3 bases of the junction unmatched. From germline, CDR1 is MRHNA and CDR2 SNTAGT. The CDR3 sequence is 15 residues long. The CDR3 region has the DNA TGTGCCAGCAGTGACCGGGCGGGGGCCTACAATGAGCAGTTCTTC. Translation gives CASSDRAGAYNEQFF.

The rearrangement links TRBV5-5 to TRBJ1-3; D is ambiguous. Germline V CDR1 and CDR2: SGHKS, YYEKEE (reference sequence). The CDR3 has 16 amino acids. Trimming took 0 bases from V and 0 from J, leaving 10 bases between them. The CDR3 DNA sequence: TGTGCCAGCAGCTTGGAGGCGGGGATCTCTGGAAACACCATATATTTT. It is translated as CASSLEAGISGNTIYF.

The rearrangement joins TRBV4-3 to TRBJ2-5; 12 bases match TRBD2. V shed 2 bases and J 2 bases; nucleotides not matched to a gene: 12. This CDR3 is 19 amino acids long. CDR1 LGHNA and CDR2 YSLEER come from the germline V gene. CDR3 residues: CASSQKLAGGSYSQETQYF. The CDR3 region has the DNA TGCGCCAGCAGCCAAAAACTAGCGGGGGGCTCATATAGTCAAGAGACCCAGTACTTC.

This chain uses TRBV5-6 with TRBJ1-1; TRBD1 is a possible D gene (5 bases). Trimming shortened V by 6 bases and J by 0 bases, and 12 bases separated the two germline ends. Germline loops: CDR1 SGHDT, CDR2 YYEEEE. The CDR3 has 14 amino acids. The CDR3 region is CASTNDRMNTEAFF. CDR3 coding DNA: TGTGCCAGCACCAACGACAGAATGAACACTGAAGCTTTCTTT.